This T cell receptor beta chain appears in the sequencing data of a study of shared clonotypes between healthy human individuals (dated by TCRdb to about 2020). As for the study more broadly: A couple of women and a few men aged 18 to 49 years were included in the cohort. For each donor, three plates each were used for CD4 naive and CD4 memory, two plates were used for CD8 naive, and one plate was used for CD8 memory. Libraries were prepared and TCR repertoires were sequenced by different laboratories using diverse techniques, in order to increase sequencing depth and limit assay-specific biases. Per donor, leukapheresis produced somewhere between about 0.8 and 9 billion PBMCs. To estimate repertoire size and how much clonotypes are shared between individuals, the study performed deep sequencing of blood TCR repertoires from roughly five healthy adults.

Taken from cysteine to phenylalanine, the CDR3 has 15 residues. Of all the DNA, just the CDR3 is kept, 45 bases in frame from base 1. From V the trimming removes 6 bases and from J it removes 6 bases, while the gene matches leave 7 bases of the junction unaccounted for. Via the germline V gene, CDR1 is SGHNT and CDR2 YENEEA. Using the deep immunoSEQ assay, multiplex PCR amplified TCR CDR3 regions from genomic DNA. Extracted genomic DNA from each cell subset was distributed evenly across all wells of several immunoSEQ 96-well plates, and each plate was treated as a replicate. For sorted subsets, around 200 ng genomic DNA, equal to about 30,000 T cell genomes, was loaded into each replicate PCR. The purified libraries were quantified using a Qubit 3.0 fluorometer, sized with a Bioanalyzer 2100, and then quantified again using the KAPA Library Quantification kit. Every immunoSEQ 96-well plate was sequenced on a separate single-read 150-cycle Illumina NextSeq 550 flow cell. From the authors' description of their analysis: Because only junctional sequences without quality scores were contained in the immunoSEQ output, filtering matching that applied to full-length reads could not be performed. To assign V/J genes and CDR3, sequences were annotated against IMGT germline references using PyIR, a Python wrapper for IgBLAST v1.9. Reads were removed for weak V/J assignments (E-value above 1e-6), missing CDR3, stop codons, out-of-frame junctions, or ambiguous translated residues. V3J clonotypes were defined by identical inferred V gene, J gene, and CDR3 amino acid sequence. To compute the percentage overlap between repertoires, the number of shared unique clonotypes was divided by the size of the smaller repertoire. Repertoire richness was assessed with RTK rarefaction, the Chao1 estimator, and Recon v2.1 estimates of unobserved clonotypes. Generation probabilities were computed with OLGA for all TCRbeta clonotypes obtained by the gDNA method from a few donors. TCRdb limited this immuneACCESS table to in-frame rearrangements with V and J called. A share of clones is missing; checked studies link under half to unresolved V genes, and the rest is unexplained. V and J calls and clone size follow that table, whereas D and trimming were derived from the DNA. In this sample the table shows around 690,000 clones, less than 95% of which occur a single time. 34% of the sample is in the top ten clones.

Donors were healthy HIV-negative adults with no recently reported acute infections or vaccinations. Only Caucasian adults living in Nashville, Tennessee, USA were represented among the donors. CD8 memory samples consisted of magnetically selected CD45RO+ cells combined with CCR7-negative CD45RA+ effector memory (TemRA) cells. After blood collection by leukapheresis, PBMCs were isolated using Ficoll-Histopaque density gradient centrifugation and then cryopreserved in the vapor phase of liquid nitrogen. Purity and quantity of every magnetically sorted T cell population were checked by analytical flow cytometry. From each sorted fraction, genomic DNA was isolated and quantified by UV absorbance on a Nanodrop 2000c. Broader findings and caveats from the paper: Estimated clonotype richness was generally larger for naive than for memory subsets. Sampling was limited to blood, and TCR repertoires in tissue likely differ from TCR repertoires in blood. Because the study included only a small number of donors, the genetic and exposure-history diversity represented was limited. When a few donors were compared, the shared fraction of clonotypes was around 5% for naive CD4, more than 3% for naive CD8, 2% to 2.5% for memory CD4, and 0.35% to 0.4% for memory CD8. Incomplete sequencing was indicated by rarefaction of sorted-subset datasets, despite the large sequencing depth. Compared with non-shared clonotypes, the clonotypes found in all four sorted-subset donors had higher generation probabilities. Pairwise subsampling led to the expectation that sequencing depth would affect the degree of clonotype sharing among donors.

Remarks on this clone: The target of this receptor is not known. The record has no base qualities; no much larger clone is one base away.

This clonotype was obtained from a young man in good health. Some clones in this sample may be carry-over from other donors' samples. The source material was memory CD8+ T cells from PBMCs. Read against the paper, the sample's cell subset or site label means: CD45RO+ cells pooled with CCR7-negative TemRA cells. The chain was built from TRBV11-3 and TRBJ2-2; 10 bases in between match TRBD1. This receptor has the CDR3 CASSPRQGAAGELFF. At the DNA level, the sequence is TGTGCCAGCAGTCCCAGACAGGGGGCGGCCGGGGAGCTGTTTTTT.